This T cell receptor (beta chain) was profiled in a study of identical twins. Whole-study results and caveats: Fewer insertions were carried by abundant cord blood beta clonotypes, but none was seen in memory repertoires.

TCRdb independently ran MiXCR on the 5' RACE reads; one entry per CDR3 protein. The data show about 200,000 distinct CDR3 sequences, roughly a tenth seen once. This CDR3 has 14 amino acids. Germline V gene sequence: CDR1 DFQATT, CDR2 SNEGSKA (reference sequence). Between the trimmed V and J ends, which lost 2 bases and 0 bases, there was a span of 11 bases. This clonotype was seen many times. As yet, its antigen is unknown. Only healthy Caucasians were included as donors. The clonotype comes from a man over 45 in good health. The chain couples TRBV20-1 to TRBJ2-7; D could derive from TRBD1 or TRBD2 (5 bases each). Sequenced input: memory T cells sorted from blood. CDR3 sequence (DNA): TGCAGTGCTAGACTCCGGGGCGCCTCCTACGAGCAGTACTTC. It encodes CSARLRGASYEQYF.